This T cell receptor (beta chain) came from a study of T cell responses to AZD1222 COVID-19 vaccine. Produced via immunoSEQ multiplex PCR; TCRdb's table is partial and in-frame only. The table has 90,000 to 150,000 clones, 80% to 90% seen once. The germline V gene encodes CDR1 MGHRA and CDR2 YSYEKL. V trimming: 2 bases; J trimming: 0 bases; junction bases outside the gene matches: 8. The CDR3 runs to 17 residues. This specimen was peripheral blood, taken on day 0 of AZD1222 vaccination. This receptor was taken from an adult in good health. V is TRBV4-1 and J is TRBJ2-5; 8 bases are shared with TRBD2. The CDR3 sequence: CASSQRSASGHQETQYF. In nucleotides, the CDR3 is TGCGCCAGCAGCCAAAGGTCGGCTAGCGGGCACCAAGAGACCCAGTACTTC.